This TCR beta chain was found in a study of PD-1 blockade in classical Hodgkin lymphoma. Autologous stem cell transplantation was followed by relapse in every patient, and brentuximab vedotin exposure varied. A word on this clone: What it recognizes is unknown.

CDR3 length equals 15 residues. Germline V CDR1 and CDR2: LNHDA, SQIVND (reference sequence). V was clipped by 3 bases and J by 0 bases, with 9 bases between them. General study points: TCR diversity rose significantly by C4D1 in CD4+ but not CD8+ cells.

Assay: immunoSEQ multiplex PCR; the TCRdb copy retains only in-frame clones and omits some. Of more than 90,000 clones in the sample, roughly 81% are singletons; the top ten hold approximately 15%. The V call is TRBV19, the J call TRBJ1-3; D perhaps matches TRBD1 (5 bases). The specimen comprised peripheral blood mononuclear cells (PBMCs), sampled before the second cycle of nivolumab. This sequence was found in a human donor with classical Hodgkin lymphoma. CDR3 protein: CASSMAGPSGNTIYF. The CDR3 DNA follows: TGTGCCAGTAGTATGGCAGGGCCCTCTGGAAACACCATATATTTT.